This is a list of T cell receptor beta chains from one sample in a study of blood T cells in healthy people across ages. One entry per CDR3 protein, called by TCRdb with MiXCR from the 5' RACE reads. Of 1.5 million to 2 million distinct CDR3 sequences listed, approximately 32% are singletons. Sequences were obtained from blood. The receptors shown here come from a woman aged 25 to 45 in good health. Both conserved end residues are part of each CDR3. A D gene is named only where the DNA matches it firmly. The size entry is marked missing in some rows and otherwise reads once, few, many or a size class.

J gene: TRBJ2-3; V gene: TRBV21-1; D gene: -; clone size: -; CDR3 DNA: TGTGCCAGCAGCACCATCCGGACTAGGAGATGGTATTTT; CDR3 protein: CASSTIRTRRWYF
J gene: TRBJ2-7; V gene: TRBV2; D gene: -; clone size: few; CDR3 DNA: TGTGCCAGCAGAAGAGCGGACGCCTACGAGCAGTACTTC; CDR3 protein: CASRRADAYEQYF
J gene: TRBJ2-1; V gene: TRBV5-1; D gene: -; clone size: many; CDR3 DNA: TGCGCCAGCAGCTTGGCCGAGGGACCCGCGAAGCATGAGCAGTTCTTC; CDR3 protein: CASSLAEGPAKHEQFF
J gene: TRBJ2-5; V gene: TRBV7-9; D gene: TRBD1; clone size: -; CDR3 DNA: TGTGCCAGCAGCCCGCTGGACAGGGCGGGTGGAGAGACCCAGTACTTC; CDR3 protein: CASSPLDRAGGETQYF
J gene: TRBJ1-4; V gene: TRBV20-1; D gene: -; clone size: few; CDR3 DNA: TGCAGTGCCCCCCAGTCGGGAAAACTGTTTTTT; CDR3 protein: CSAPQSGKLFF
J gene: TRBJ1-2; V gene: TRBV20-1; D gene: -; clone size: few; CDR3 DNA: TGCAGTGCGCAGGGGTCGAGGGGCTACACCTTC; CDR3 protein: CSAQGSRGYTF
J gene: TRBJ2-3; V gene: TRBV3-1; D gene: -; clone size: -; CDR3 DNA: TGTGCCAGCACTGGGGGTAAGGGGACAGATACGCAGTATTTT; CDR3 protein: CASTGGKGTDTQYF
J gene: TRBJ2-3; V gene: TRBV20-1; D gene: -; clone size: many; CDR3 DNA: TGCAGTGCTAGAGGGGGCGCAGTAGATACGCAGTATTTT; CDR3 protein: CSARGGAVDTQYF
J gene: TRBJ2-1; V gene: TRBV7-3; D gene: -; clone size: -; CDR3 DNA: TGTGCCAGCAGCCAACCGGGGGGCAGCTCCTACAATGAGCAGTTCTTC; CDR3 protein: CASSQPGGSSYNEQFF
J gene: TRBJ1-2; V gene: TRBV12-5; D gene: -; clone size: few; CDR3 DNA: TGTGCTAGTGGTTTAGGAGATGGACGGGAATTCTATGGCTACACCTTC; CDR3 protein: CASGLGDGREFYGYTF
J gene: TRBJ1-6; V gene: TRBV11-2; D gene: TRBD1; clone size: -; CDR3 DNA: TGTGCCAGCAGCTCTCGGACAGGAAATAATTCACCCCTCCACTTT; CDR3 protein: CASSSRTGNNSPLHF
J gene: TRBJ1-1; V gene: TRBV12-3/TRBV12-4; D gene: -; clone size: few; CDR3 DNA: TGTGCCAGCAGTTCACCCGGTTGGACTGAAGCTTTCTTT; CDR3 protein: CASSSPGWTEAFF
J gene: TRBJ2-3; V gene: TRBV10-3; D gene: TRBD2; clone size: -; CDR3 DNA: TGTGCCATCAGTGAGCCCGGACTAGTCGGAGATACGCAGTATTTT; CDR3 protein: CAISEPGLVGDTQYF
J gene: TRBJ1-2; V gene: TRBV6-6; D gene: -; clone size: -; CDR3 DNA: TGTGCCAGCAACCTATTTGGACAGTTTTCGAATGGCTACACCTTC; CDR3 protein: CASNLFGQFSNGYTF
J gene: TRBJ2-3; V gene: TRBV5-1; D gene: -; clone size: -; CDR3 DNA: TGCGCCAGCAGCTTGGCCGCGCTAGTGGGTATACTCACAGATACGCAGTATTTT; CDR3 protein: CASSLAALVGILTDTQYF
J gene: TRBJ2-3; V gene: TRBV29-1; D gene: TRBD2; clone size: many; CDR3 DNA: TGCAGCGTCCGGCGGGCTAGCGGGAGCACAGATACGCAGTATTTT; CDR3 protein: CSVRRASGSTDTQYF
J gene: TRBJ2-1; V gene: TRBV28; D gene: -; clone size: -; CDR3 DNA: TGTGCCAGCAGTCACCAGATTGCCCCGTCCTACAATGAGCAGTTCTTC; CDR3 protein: CASSHQIAPSYNEQFF
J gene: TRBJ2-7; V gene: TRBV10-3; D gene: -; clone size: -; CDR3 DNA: TGTGCCATCAGTGAGACGACAGGACAGTACGAGCAGTACTTC; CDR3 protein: CAISETTGQYEQYF
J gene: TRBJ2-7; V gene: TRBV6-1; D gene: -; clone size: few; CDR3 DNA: TGTTCTTTACAGGCGGGCAGTTCCTACGAGCAGTACTTC; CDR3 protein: CSLQAGSSYEQYF
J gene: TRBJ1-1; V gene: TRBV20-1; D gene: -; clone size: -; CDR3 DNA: TGCAGTGCTAAAGGGACGACGGGGAACACTGAAGCTTTCTTT; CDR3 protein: CSAKGTTGNTEAFF
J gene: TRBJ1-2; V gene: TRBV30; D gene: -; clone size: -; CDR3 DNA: TGTGCCTGGAGTGTCGGGGGGCGCTATGGCTACACCTTC; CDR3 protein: CAWSVGGRYGYTF
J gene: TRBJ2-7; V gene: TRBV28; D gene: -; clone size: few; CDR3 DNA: TGTGCCAGCAGTTTGGCTCTGAGCTCCTACGAGCAGTACTTC; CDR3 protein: CASSLALSSYEQYF
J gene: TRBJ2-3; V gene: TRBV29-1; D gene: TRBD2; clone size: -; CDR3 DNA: TGCAGCGTCCCTAGGGGGCCGACTAGCGGGGGGACGGGGGCCAATGAGCAGTATTTT; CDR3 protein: CSVPRGPTSGGTGANEQYF
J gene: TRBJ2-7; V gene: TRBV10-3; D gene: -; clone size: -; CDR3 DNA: TGTGCCATCAGTGAGGACCCCTCCTACGAGCAGTACTTC; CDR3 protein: CAISEDPSYEQYF
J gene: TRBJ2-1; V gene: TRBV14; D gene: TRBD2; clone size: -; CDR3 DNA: TGTGCCAGCAGCCAATATGACCTAGCGGGAGGGTACAATGAGCAGTTCTTC; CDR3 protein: CASSQYDLAGGYNEQFF
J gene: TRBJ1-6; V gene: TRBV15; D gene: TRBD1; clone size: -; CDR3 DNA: TGTGCCACCAGCAGCGAGCCCGGACAGGGTAATTCACCCCTCCACTTT; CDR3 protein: CATSSEPGQGNSPLHF
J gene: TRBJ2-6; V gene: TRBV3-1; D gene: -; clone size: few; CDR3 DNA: TGTGCCAGCAGCCAATATAAGGGAGCAACTGGGGCCAACGTCCTGACTTTC; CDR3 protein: CASSQYKGATGANVLTF
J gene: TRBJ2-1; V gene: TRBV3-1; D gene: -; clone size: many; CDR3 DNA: TGTGCCAGCACCCAAGGGGGCTCCTACAATGAGCAGTTCTTC; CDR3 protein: CASTQGGSYNEQFF
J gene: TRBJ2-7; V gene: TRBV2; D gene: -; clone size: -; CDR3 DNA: TGTGCCAGCAGTGGCGGAGGTAGGGACGAGCAGTACTTC; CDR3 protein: CASSGGGRDEQYF
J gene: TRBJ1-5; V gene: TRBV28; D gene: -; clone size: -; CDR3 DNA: TGTGCCAGCAGAACCCCGGGAAAAACTGGTCAGCCCCAGCATTTT; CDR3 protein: CASRTPGKTGQPQHF
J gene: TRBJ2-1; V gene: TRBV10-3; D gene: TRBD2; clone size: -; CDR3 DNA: TGTGCCATCAGTGGGTCAGGCGCGGGAGTGTCCAATGAGCAGTTCTTC; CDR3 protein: CAISGSGAGVSNEQFF
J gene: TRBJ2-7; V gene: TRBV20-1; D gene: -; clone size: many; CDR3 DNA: TGCAGTGCTAGCCCTTCAGGGGGAGGCGCCTACGAGCAGTACTTC; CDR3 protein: CSASPSGGGAYEQYF
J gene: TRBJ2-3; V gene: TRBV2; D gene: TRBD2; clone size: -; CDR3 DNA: TGTGCCAGCAGCAGCGGGGCAGGGGATACGCAGTATTTT; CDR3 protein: CASSSGAGDTQYF
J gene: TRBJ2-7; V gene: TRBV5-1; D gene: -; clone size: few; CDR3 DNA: TGCGCCAGCAGCTTTGGGGCAGACTTTACCTACGAGCAGTACTTC; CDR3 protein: CASSFGADFTYEQYF
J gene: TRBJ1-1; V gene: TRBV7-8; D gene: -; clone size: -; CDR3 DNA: TGTGCCAGCAGCTCTTCGGGGTGGGAACACACTGAAGCTTTCTTT; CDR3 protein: CASSSSGWEHTEAFF
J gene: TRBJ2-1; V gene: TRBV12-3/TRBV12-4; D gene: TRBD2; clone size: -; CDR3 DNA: TGTGCCAGCAGCCCGGGACTAGCGGGAGGGGGGATTTCCTACAATGAGCAGTTCTTC; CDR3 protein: CASSPGLAGGGISYNEQFF
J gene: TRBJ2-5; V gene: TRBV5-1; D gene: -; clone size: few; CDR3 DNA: TGCGCCAGCAGCTTGATGAGGGGTGCCGGGGAGACCCAGTACTTC; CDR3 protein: CASSLMRGAGETQYF
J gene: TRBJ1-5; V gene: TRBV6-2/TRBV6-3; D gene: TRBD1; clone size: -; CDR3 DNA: TGTGCCAGCAGTTACGAGACAGGGTGGAATCAGCCCCAGCATTTT; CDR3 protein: CASSYETGWNQPQHF
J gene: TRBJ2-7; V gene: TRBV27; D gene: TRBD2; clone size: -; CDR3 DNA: TGTGCCAGCAGACGCGCCGGGACTAGCGCCTACGAGCAGTACTTC; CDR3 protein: CASRRAGTSAYEQYF
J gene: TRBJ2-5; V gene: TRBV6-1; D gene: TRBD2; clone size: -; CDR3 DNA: TGTGCCAGCAGTGCCGGGAGGGGACAAGAGACCCAGTACTTC; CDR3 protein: CASSAGRGQETQYF
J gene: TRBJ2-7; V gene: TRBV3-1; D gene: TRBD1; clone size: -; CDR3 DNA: TGTGCCAGCAGCCAAGATACAGGGGGGAGAAATGAGCAGTACTTC; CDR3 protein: CASSQDTGGRNEQYF
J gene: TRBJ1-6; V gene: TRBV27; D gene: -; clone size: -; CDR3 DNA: TGTGCCAGCAGTTCCGGGATAGGTAATTCACCCCTCCACTTT; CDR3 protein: CASSSGIGNSPLHF
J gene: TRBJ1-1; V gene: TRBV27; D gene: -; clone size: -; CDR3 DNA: TGTGCCAGCAGTAGCGGGCCGGACGGACCGAACACTGAAGCTTTCTTT; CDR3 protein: CASSSGPDGPNTEAFF
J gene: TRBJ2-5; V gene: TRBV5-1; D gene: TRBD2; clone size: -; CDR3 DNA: TGCGCCAGCAGCTTGGGTAGCGGGAGGGCCTTAGAAGAGACCCAGTACTTC; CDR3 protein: CASSLGSGRALEETQYF
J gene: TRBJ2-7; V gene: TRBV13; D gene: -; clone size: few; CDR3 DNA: TGTGCCAGCAGCCCATCACAGGTACATCACCTAAGGAACGAGCAGTACTTC; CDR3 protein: CASSPSQVHHLRNEQYF
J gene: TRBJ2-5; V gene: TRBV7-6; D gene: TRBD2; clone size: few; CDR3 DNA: TGTGCCAGCAGCATACTGGGACTAGCGGGAGGAGAGACCCAGTACTTC; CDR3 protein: CASSILGLAGGETQYF
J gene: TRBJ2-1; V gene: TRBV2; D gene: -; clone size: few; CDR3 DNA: TGTGCCAGCAGTGAAGCGGCCCTGGGGGCCAATGAGCAGTTCTTC; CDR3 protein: CASSEAALGANEQFF
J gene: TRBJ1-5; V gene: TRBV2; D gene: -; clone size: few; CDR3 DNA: TGTGCCAGCAGTGAACAGGGCAGGGGCAATCAGCCCCAGCATTTT; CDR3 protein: CASSEQGRGNQPQHF
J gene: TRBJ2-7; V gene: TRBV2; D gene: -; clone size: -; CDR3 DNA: TGTGCCAGCAGTGAGCCGGAAGGGCTCTACGAGCAGTACTTC; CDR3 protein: CASSEPEGLYEQYF
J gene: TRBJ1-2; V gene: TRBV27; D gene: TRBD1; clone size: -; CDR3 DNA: TGTGCCAGCAGTTTATCGATGACAGGGGGAGGCACTAACTATGGCTACACCTTC; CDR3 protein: CASSLSMTGGGTNYGYTF
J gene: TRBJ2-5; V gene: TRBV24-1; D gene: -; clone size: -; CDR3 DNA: TGTGCCACCGCGGGTTACGGGGGACAAGAGACCCAGTACTTC; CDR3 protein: CATAGYGGQETQYF
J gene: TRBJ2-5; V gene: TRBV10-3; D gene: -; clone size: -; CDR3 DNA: TGTGCCATCAGTGAGCGCCAGGGGACCCAGTACTTC; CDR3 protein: CAISERQGTQYF
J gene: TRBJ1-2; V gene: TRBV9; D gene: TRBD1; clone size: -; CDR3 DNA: TGTGCCAGCAGCGCTCTACCCGGGACAGGGAGATATGGCTACACCTTC; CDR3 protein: CASSALPGTGRYGYTF
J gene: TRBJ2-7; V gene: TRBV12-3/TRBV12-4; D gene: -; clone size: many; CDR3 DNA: TGTGCCAGCACCGTGGGGGGGCGAAGCTCCTACGAGCAGTACTTC; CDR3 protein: CASTVGGRSSYEQYF
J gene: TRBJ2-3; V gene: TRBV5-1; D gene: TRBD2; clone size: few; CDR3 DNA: TGCGCCAGCAGCTTGGCCCTAGCGGGGCAAGATACGCAGTATTTT; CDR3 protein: CASSLALAGQDTQYF
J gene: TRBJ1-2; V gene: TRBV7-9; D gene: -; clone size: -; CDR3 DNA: TGTGCCAGCAGCTTAATAACTACGACAGGCTCCTATGGCTACACCTTC; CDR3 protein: CASSLITTTGSYGYTF
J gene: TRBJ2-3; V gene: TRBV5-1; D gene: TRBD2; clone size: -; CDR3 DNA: TGCGCCAGCAGCCAGACTAGCTCTAGCACAGATACGCAGTATTTT; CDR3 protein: CASSQTSSSTDTQYF